A selection of T cell receptor beta chains follows, all from one sample in a study of technical replicates of blood from a few donors. Clones were read by immunoSEQ multiplex PCR, and TCRdb kept only the in-frame ones, dropping some. Of tens of thousands of clones detected, more than 85% appear once; the ten largest clones hold around 0.3%. Sequencing used T cells isolated from PBMCs. All receptors come from a human donor in good health. CDR3s include the opening cysteine and the closing phenylalanine or tryptophan. The D gene is left open where the match is weak. Size is omitted from some rows. Given values are once, few, many or a class for expanded clones.

clone_size: NA
j_call: TRBJ2-2
d_call: TRBD2
v_call: TRBV5-4
cdr3_aa: CASSPPGTSVGTGELFF
cdr3_nt: TGTGCCAGCAGCCCCCCCGGGACTAGCGTTGGGACCGGGGAGCTGTTTTTT

clone_size: NA
j_call: TRBJ1-4
d_call: NA
v_call: TRBV21-1
cdr3_aa: CASSPTVFIEKLFF
cdr3_nt: TGTGCCAGCAGCCCCACAGTGTTTATAGAAAAACTGTTTTTT

clone_size: NA
j_call: TRBJ1-3
d_call: NA
v_call: TRBV5-6
cdr3_aa: CASGLQGDPGNTIYF
cdr3_nt: TGTGCCAGCGGATTACAGGGAGATCCTGGAAACACCATATATTTT

clone_size: NA
j_call: TRBJ2-1
d_call: TRBD2
v_call: TRBV7-3
cdr3_aa: CASSLNSGRENNEQFF
cdr3_nt: TGTGCCAGCAGCTTAAATAGCGGGAGGGAGAACAATGAGCAGTTCTTC

clone_size: NA
j_call: TRBJ2-3
d_call: TRBD1
v_call: TRBV2
cdr3_aa: CASSETRTGGRDTQYF
cdr3_nt: TGTGCCAGCAGTGAGACAAGGACAGGGGGAAGAGATACGCAGTATTTT

clone_size: NA
j_call: TRBJ2-7
d_call: NA
v_call: TRBV6-5
cdr3_aa: CASSTLYEQYF
cdr3_nt: TGTGCCAGCAGTACTCTCTACGAGCAGTACTTC

clone_size: NA
j_call: TRBJ1-3
d_call: TRBD1
v_call: TRBV11-3
cdr3_aa: CASSLGQGSGNTIYF
cdr3_nt: TGTGCCAGCAGCTTAGGACAGGGAAGCGGAAACACCATATATTTT

clone_size: NA
j_call: TRBJ1-4
d_call: TRBD1
v_call: TRBV30
cdr3_aa: CAWGGQDSTNEKLFF
cdr3_nt: TGTGCCTGGGGAGGACAGGACTCAACTAATGAAAAACTGTTTTTT

clone_size: NA
j_call: TRBJ1-5
d_call: TRBD1
v_call: TRBV29-1
cdr3_aa: CSVDVQGAGQPQHF
cdr3_nt: TGCAGCGTTGATGTACAGGGGGCGGGTCAGCCCCAGCATTTT

clone_size: NA
j_call: TRBJ2-3
d_call: TRBD2
v_call: TRBV7-3
cdr3_aa: CASSSGLAPDTQYF
cdr3_nt: TGTGCCAGCAGCTCAGGACTAGCCCCAGATACGCAGTATTTT

clone_size: NA
j_call: TRBJ2-7
d_call: NA
v_call: TRBV30
cdr3_aa: CAWSVSGPIYEQYF
cdr3_nt: TGTGCCTGGAGTGTGTCAGGTCCTATCTACGAGCAGTACTTC

clone_size: NA
j_call: TRBJ2-1
d_call: TRBD2
v_call: TRBV10-2
cdr3_aa: CASGTSGNYNEQFF
cdr3_nt: TGCGCCAGCGGGACTAGCGGGAACTACAATGAGCAGTTCTTC

clone_size: NA
j_call: TRBJ2-7
d_call: TRBD2
v_call: TRBV27
cdr3_aa: CASSFSGSSYEQYF
cdr3_nt: TGTGCCAGCAGTTTTAGCGGGAGCTCCTACGAGCAGTACTTC

clone_size: once
j_call: TRBJ2-5
d_call: NA
v_call: TRBV6-5
cdr3_aa: CASSLSGFSWETQYF
cdr3_nt: TGTGCCAGCAGTCTCTCGGGGTTTAGTTGGGAGACCCAGTACTTC

clone_size: NA
j_call: TRBJ1-1
d_call: NA
v_call: TRBV11-2
cdr3_aa: CASSLRAGTEAFF
cdr3_nt: TGTGCCAGCAGCCTAAGGGCGGGGACTGAAGCTTTCTTT

clone_size: NA
j_call: TRBJ1-1
d_call: NA
v_call: TRBV9
cdr3_aa: CASGPGLNTEAFF
cdr3_nt: TGTGCCAGCGGGCCAGGCCTGAACACTGAAGCTTTCTTT

clone_size: NA
j_call: TRBJ2-3
d_call: TRBD2
v_call: TRBV19
cdr3_aa: CASTWTSGSRTDTQYF
cdr3_nt: TGTGCCAGTACCTGGACTAGCGGCAGCAGAACAGATACGCAGTATTTT

clone_size: NA
j_call: TRBJ2-7
d_call: NA
v_call: TRBV29-1
cdr3_aa: CSGRTDPYEQYF
cdr3_nt: TGCAGCGGAAGGACAGATCCCTACGAGCAGTACTTC

clone_size: NA
j_call: TRBJ2-3
d_call: NA
v_call: TRBV27
cdr3_aa: CASSLSIADTQYF
cdr3_nt: TGTGCCAGCAGTTTATCAATCGCAGATACGCAGTATTTT

clone_size: NA
j_call: TRBJ1-1
d_call: NA
v_call: TRBV27
cdr3_aa: CASSSPGLNTEAFF
cdr3_nt: TGTGCCAGCAGCTCCCCAGGATTGAACACTGAAGCTTTCTTT

clone_size: NA
j_call: TRBJ2-4
d_call: NA
v_call: TRBV10-3
cdr3_aa: CAISESNHPQNIQYF
cdr3_nt: TGTGCCATCAGTGAGTCTAACCACCCCCAGAACATTCAGTACTTC

clone_size: NA
j_call: TRBJ2-5
d_call: NA
v_call: TRBV19
cdr3_aa: CASSIDQEETQYF
cdr3_nt: TGTGCCAGTAGTATAGATCAGGAAGAGACCCAGTACTTC

clone_size: NA
j_call: TRBJ2-1
d_call: TRBD1
v_call: TRBV30
cdr3_aa: CAWRPTTGAPSYEQFF
cdr3_nt: TGTGCCTGGAGACCGACAACAGGGGCCCCATCGTATGAGCAGTTCTTC

clone_size: NA
j_call: TRBJ2-1
d_call: TRBD1
v_call: TRBV28
cdr3_aa: CASSLQDRFDEQFF
cdr3_nt: TGTGCCAGCAGTTTACAGGACAGGTTCGATGAGCAGTTCTTC

clone_size: NA
j_call: TRBJ1-2
d_call: NA
v_call: TRBV29-1
cdr3_aa: CSVERQGGGYTF
cdr3_nt: TGCAGCGTTGAAAGGCAGGGCGGAGGCTACACCTTC

clone_size: NA
j_call: TRBJ1-5
d_call: NA
v_call: TRBV7-2
cdr3_aa: CASSLARNSNQPQHF
cdr3_nt: TGTGCCAGCAGCTTAGCGAGGAATAGCAATCAGCCCCAGCATTTT

clone_size: NA
j_call: TRBJ2-1
d_call: TRBD2
v_call: TRBV4-1
cdr3_aa: CASSQATLAGGPSSYNEQFF
cdr3_nt: TGCGCCAGCAGCCAAGCGACACTAGCGGGAGGCCCTAGCTCCTACAATGAGCAGTTCTTC

clone_size: NA
j_call: TRBJ2-3
d_call: TRBD1
v_call: TRBV4-3
cdr3_aa: CASSPQGADTQYF
cdr3_nt: TGCGCCAGCAGCCCGCAGGGGGCAGATACGCAGTATTTT

clone_size: NA
j_call: TRBJ1-2
d_call: NA
v_call: TRBV6-5
cdr3_aa: CASSYRNDIYGYTF
cdr3_nt: TGTGCCAGCAGTTACCGTAACGACATCTATGGCTACACCTTC

clone_size: NA
j_call: TRBJ1-1
d_call: NA
v_call: TRBV6-4
cdr3_aa: CDLRDRTTEAFF
cdr3_nt: TGTGACCTCCGAGACAGAACAACTGAAGCTTTCTTT

clone_size: NA
j_call: TRBJ1-5
d_call: NA
v_call: TRBV4-2
cdr3_aa: CASSQDGIQPQHF
cdr3_nt: TGTGCCAGCAGCCAAGATGGCATTCAGCCCCAGCATTTT

clone_size: NA
j_call: TRBJ2-1
d_call: TRBD2
v_call: TRBV27
cdr3_aa: CASSFGLAGLSYNEQFF
cdr3_nt: TGTGCCAGCAGTTTCGGTCTAGCGGGACTCTCCTACAATGAGCAGTTCTTC

clone_size: NA
j_call: TRBJ1-2
d_call: TRBD1
v_call: TRBV29-1
cdr3_aa: CSVGLPTGANYGYTF
cdr3_nt: TGCAGCGTTGGGCTCCCGACAGGGGCCAACTATGGCTACACCTTC

clone_size: NA
j_call: TRBJ2-2
d_call: TRBD2
v_call: TRBV7-2
cdr3_aa: CASSQRGEYTGELFF
cdr3_nt: TGTGCCAGCAGCCAGCGGGGGGAGTACACCGGGGAGCTGTTTTTT

clone_size: NA
j_call: TRBJ2-7
d_call: NA
v_call: TRBV29-1
cdr3_aa: CSVVSVTYEQYF
cdr3_nt: TGCAGCGTTGTGTCGGTAACCTACGAGCAGTACTTC

clone_size: NA
j_call: TRBJ1-3
d_call: NA
v_call: TRBV6-6
cdr3_aa: CAARVSGGLGNTIYF
cdr3_nt: TGTGCCGCACGAGTCAGCGGGGGGCTTGGAAACACCATATATTTT

clone_size: few
j_call: TRBJ2-1
d_call: TRBD2
v_call: TRBV9
cdr3_aa: CASSLLNPTRAGDIGEQFF
cdr3_nt: TGTGCCAGCAGCCTCCTCAACCCGACTCGAGCGGGAGATATAGGTGAGCAGTTCTTC

clone_size: NA
j_call: TRBJ2-1
d_call: TRBD2
v_call: TRBV7-9
cdr3_aa: CASSSGGGEQFF
cdr3_nt: TGTGCCAGCAGCTCCGGGGGGGGTGAGCAGTTCTTC

clone_size: NA
j_call: TRBJ1-2
d_call: NA
v_call: TRBV21-1
cdr3_aa: CASSLTGWRSTVVYGYTF
cdr3_nt: TGTGCCAGCAGCCTTACGGGGTGGCGAAGTACGGTCGTCTATGGCTACACCTTC

clone_size: NA
j_call: TRBJ2-1
d_call: TRBD2
v_call: TRBV10-3
cdr3_aa: CAINEASGRGGEQFF
cdr3_nt: TGTGCCATCAATGAAGCTAGCGGGAGGGGTGGTGAGCAGTTCTTC

clone_size: NA
j_call: TRBJ2-1
d_call: NA
v_call: TRBV6-5
cdr3_aa: CASSYRGEQFF
cdr3_nt: TGTGCCAGCAGTTACAGGGGCGAGCAGTTCTTC

clone_size: NA
j_call: TRBJ1-5
d_call: NA
v_call: TRBV13
cdr3_aa: CASSQQGLNQPQHF
cdr3_nt: TGTGCCAGCAGCCAACAGGGCCTCAATCAGCCCCAGCATTTT

clone_size: NA
j_call: TRBJ2-1
d_call: NA
v_call: TRBV10-3
cdr3_aa: CAISESGGLYNEQFF
cdr3_nt: TGTGCCATCAGTGAGTCGGGCGGGCTCTACAATGAGCAGTTCTTC

clone_size: NA
j_call: TRBJ2-7
d_call: TRBD1
v_call: TRBV27
cdr3_aa: CASSLFGTGTYEQYF
cdr3_nt: TGTGCCAGCAGTTTATTCGGGACAGGTACCTACGAGCAGTACTTC

clone_size: NA
j_call: TRBJ1-1
d_call: NA
v_call: TRBV28
cdr3_aa: CASSLRHARKAFF
cdr3_nt: TGTGCCAGCAGTTTAAGACACGCACGAAAGGCTTTCTTT

clone_size: NA
j_call: TRBJ2-5
d_call: TRBD2
v_call: TRBV28
cdr3_aa: CASSLLGLRTSGATQETQYF
cdr3_nt: TGTGCCAGCAGTTTATTGGGCCTAAGGACTAGCGGGGCAACCCAAGAGACCCAGTACTTC

clone_size: NA
j_call: TRBJ2-5
d_call: NA
v_call: TRBV20-1
cdr3_aa: CSAPQGETQYF
cdr3_nt: TGCAGTGCTCCTCAGGGAGAGACCCAGTACTTC

clone_size: NA
j_call: TRBJ2-3
d_call: TRBD2
v_call: TRBV19
cdr3_aa: CASSSGRVPGDTQYF
cdr3_nt: TGTGCCAGTAGTAGCGGGAGGGTGCCTGGGGATACGCAGTATTTT

clone_size: NA
j_call: TRBJ2-7
d_call: TRBD2
v_call: TRBV30
cdr3_aa: CAWRGTGGPGQYF
cdr3_nt: TGTGCCTGGAGGGGCACGGGAGGGCCTGGGCAGTACTTC

clone_size: NA
j_call: TRBJ1-5
d_call: TRBD1
v_call: TRBV15
cdr3_aa: CATSRGQGHQPQHF
cdr3_nt: TGTGCCACCAGCAGAGGACAGGGCCATCAGCCCCAGCATTTT

clone_size: NA
j_call: TRBJ2-3
d_call: TRBD1
v_call: TRBV7-3
cdr3_aa: CASSPRTGGQADTQYF
cdr3_nt: TGTGCCAGCAGCCCGAGGACAGGGGGCCAGGCAGATACGCAGTATTTT

clone_size: NA
j_call: TRBJ1-3
d_call: NA
v_call: TRBV29-1
cdr3_aa: CSVGSGSDTIYF
cdr3_nt: TGCAGCGTTGGGTCCGGGAGTGACACCATATATTTT

clone_size: NA
j_call: TRBJ2-5
d_call: TRBD1
v_call: TRBV14
cdr3_aa: CASSHGQAYQETQYF
cdr3_nt: TGTGCCAGCAGCCATGGACAGGCGTACCAAGAGACCCAGTACTTC

clone_size: NA
j_call: TRBJ2-5
d_call: TRBD2
v_call: TRBV29-1
cdr3_aa: CSVGRSGGQETQYF
cdr3_nt: TGCAGCGTTGGGAGGAGCGGGGGGCAAGAGACCCAGTACTTC

clone_size: NA
j_call: TRBJ2-7
d_call: TRBD2
v_call: TRBV4-1
cdr3_aa: CASSLVTSGGRYEQYF
cdr3_nt: TGCGCCAGCAGCCTCGTCACTAGCGGCGGCAGGTACGAGCAGTACTTC

clone_size: NA
j_call: TRBJ1-2
d_call: NA
v_call: TRBV10-3
cdr3_aa: CAISESGGNNGYTF
cdr3_nt: TGTGCCATCAGTGAGTCGGGGGGAAACAATGGCTACACCTTC

clone_size: NA
j_call: TRBJ1-5
d_call: TRBD1
v_call: TRBV27
cdr3_aa: CASSWTGGDNQPQHF
cdr3_nt: TGTGCCAGCAGTTGGACAGGGGGAGACAATCAGCCCCAGCATTTT